This TCR beta chain was sequenced during a study of beta chain features in type 1 diabetes. Study-wide results and caveats: Whether HLA type affects TCRB rearrangement stayed undetermined in the present work. A closer apparent resemblance between naive, central memory and Treg TCRB repertoires was seen in patients than in healthy donors. A moderate, significant TCRB CDR3 shortening appeared in type 1 diabetes across four CD4+ subsets.

About this clone: Its antigen remains unknown.

CDR3 length: 15 amino acids. Germline V gene data show CDR1 as SGHTA and CDR2 as FQGTGA. Trimming took 5 bases from V and 1 from J; bases not matched to a gene: 4. Expressed TCRB transcripts got sequenced, as all isolated RNA was reverse transcribed. TCRdb's table, derived via immunoSEQ multiplex PCR, lists solely in-frame clones and lacks some. The table lists around 110,000 clones, about 17% of them singletons. V usage is TRBV7-3 and J usage is TRBJ2-2, with TRBD1 matching over 7 bases. The sequence derives from a young man with type 1 diabetes. Specimen: central memory CD4+ T cells from blood. Here the CDR3 DNA reads TGTGCCAGCAGCGCCGGGACAGAGAACACCGGGGAGCTGTTTTTT. This translates into CASSAGTENTGELFF.